This T cell receptor beta chain was captured in a study of blood T cell repertoires in COVID-19. Study as a whole: Samples came from the United States, Italy and Spain, spanning acute and convalescent COVID-19. T cells, B-cell-depleted T cells, or PBMCs provided the cDNA or gDNA that served as material.

Authors' analysis steps: Reference gene primer amplification yielded estimated nucleated cell counts. The table came from immunoSEQ multiplex PCR; TCRdb's copy has only in-frame clones and leaves some out. V and J calls and clone size come straight from that table; D and trimming were deduced from the DNA. In the table there are 100,000 or so clones, about 85% of which are singletons. Trimming took 4 bases from V and 0 from J; bases not matched to a gene: 6. This CDR3 spans 15 amino acids. From germline, CDR1 is MNHEY and CDR2 SVGAGI. Those enrolled in Seattle joined during active infection and were followed longitudinally afterward.

The sequence derives from a woman aged 45-60 years with COVID-19, enrolled during active disease. This chain links TRBV6-5 with TRBJ2-7; 7 nucleotides line up with TRBD1. Sequencing was done on a sample of peripheral blood. The CDR3 protein is CASSFGTASSYEQYF. The CDR3 DNA reads TGTGCCAGCAGTTTTGGGACAGCCAGCTCCTACGAGCAGTACTTC.